The 30 T cell receptor beta chains below were found in one sample sequenced in a study of radiotherapy plus CTLA-4 blockade in lung cancer (dated by TCRdb to about 2018). The library was obtained by the immunoSEQ multiplex PCR assay. Entries here come from immuneACCESS through TCRdb and include only in-frame sequences with V and J called. Some clones fail to appear in such tables; in the studies checked, an unresolved V gene covers under half of the shortfall, and the cause of the remainder is unknown. The sample table contains around 80,000 clones; only one count was recorded for roughly 74% of them. The top ten clonotypes cover 9.5% to 10% of the sample. Sequences were derived from peripheral blood, sampled from a patient treated with radiotherapy plus ipilimumab. The receptors shown here come from a human donor with non-small cell lung cancer whose response to radiotherapy plus ipilimumab could not be evaluated.

V and J are TRBV7-3 and TRBJ2-1; the D gene is possibly TRBD2 (5 bases). This CDR3 is 13 amino acids long. Germline V gene lookup returns CDR1 SGHTA and CDR2 FQGTGA. V was clipped by 5 bases and J by 10 bases, with 15 bases between them. CDR3 residues: CASSPERAREQFF. CDR3 bases: TGTGCCAGCAGCCCAGAGAGGGCAAGGGAGCAGTTCTTC.

The chain couples TRBV29-1 to TRBJ2-5; D not resolved. Trimming took off 6 bases at V and 2 bases at J, with 4 bases between the two ends. The CDR3 contains 10 residues. The germline V gene has CDR1 SQVTM and CDR2 ANQGSEA. The CDR3 DNA sequence: TGCAGCGTCAGGCAAGAGACCCAGTACTTC. Translating it yields CSVRQETQYF.

The CDR3 DNA sequence: TGCAGCGTTGATTCCCAGGAACAGGGCTACACCTTC. As protein: CSVDSQEQGYTF. The chain links TRBV29-1 to TRBJ1-2; no firm D call. Trimming removed 3 bases from V and 8 bases from J, with 13 bases in between. This CDR3 is built from 12 residues. CDR1 SQVTM and CDR2 ANQGSEA come from the germline V gene.

This clone was observed a single time. The chain has TRBV9 and TRBJ2-5; D may be TRBD1 (7 bases). Near its end, the DNA agrees better with TRBJ2-7, so the J call may be wrong. Germline V gene sequence: CDR1 SGDLS, CDR2 YYNGEE. The CDR3 runs to 14 residues. CDR3 coding DNA: TGTGCCAGCAGCGTAGGCGGGACAGCCTACGAGCAGTACTTC. Translating it yields CASSVGGTAYEQYF.

The chain is built from TRBV25-1 and TRBJ2-3, with D possibly being TRBD1 (6 bases). V lost 7 bases and J lost 4, with 15 bases in between. The CDR3 has 14 amino acids. Germline V gives CDR1 MGHDK, CDR2 SYGVNS. For the CDR3, the DNA is TGTGCCAGCAAATGGGGCAGGGGCGCAGATACGCAGTATTTT. This encodes CASKWGRGADTQYF.

The chain combines TRBV5-1 with TRBJ2-7; no firm D call. Germline V gene sequence: CDR1 SGHRS, CDR2 YFSETQ. With 0 bases removed from V and 0 bases from J, the gap between germline ends came to 10 bases. The CDR3 loop spans 15 amino acids. The CDR3 sequence is CASSLEPRSSYEQYF. The CDR3 DNA follows: TGCGCCAGCAGCTTGGAACCTCGGAGCTCCTACGAGCAGTACTTC.

This clone appeared a single time. The chain employs TRBV2 and TRBJ1-4; TRBD1 might be the D (6 bases). Germline lookup yields CDR1 SNHLY and CDR2 FYNNEI. This CDR3 contains 14 residues. Trimming took 6 bases from V and 3 from J, leaving 11 bases between them. CDR3 region: CASSTGRANEKLFF. The CDR3 coding sequence is TGTGCCAGCAGCACAGGGAGGGCTAATGAAAAACTGTTTTTT.

The V call is TRBV5-4, the J call TRBJ2-1; 12 bases fit TRBD2. Trimming at V came to 2 bases and at J to 12 bases, leaving 9 bases not matched to a gene. The germline V gene encodes CDR1 SGHNT and CDR2 YYREEE (reference sequence). The length of the CDR3 is 15 residues. CDR3 coding DNA: TGTGCCAGCAGCTTTTACCTAGCGGGGGGGAAAGGGCAGTTCTTC. This encodes CASSFYLAGGKGQFF.

The V call is TRBV5-1, the J call TRBJ1-2, with 7 nucleotides matching TRBD1. This CDR3 is built from 13 residues. Unmatched junction bases numbered 8, after V lost 4 bases and J lost 8 bases. The germline V gene encodes CDR1 SGHRS and CDR2 YFSETQ. As DNA, the CDR3 is TGCGCCAGCAGCCCAGAGGGGGCGCAAGGCTACACCTTC. It specifies CASSPEGAQGYTF.

V gene TRBV27 combines with J gene TRBJ2-7; D possibly corresponds to TRBD1 (6 bases). CDR1 and CDR2 (germline): MNHEY, SMNVEV (reference sequence). V was cut by 4 bases and J by 6 bases, with 13 bases left in between. The CDR3 contains 13 residues. CDR3 DNA sequence: TGTGCCAGCAGTTCGGTACAGGGTACCGAGCAGTACTTC. Translation gives CASSSVQGTEQYF.

The J gene is TRBJ1-2, the V gene TRBV5-5; D may be TRBD1 (6 bases). The CDR3 has 14 residues. Trimming stripped 0 bases from V and 5 bases from J, with 11 bases between. Germline loops: CDR1 SGHKS, CDR2 YYEKEE (reference sequence). CDR3 nucleotide sequence: TGTGCCAGCAGCTTGGACAGGGAATGGTATGGCTACACCTTC. Its translation is CASSLDREWYGYTF. Full variable domain (rest looked up from reference TRBV5-5 and TRBJ1-2): DAGVTQSPTHLIKTRGQQVTLRCSPISGHKSVSWYQQVLGQGPQFIFQYYEKEERGRGNFPDRFSARQFPNYSSELNVNALLLGDSALYLCASSLDREWYGYTFGSGTRLTVV.

The chain links TRBV9 to TRBJ2-5, with TRBD2 identical over 9 bases. The CDR3 totals 16 residues. From germline, CDR1 is SGDLS and CDR2 YYNGEE. The J segment lost 5 bases and the V segment lost 4 bases, leaving 12 bases of the junction unmatched. The CDR3 DNA sequence: TGTGCCAGCAGCCCTCCCCCGGCGGGAGGGGGGGAGACCCAGTACTTC. Its protein is CASSPPPAGGGETQYF.

The chain links TRBV19 to TRBJ1-2, with D possibly TRBD1 on 5 matching bases. Per germline, CDR1 LNHDA and CDR2 SQIVND (reference sequence). CDR3 size: 16 residues. V shed 5 bases and J shed 2 bases, with 18 bases lying between them. Here the CDR3 reads CASSPERQLPNYGYTF. As DNA, the CDR3 is TGTGCCAGTAGTCCGGAAAGACAGCTTCCCAACTATGGCTACACCTTC.

The chain employs TRBV7-2 and TRBJ1-2, with 7 bases fitting TRBD1. Per the germline V gene, CDR1 is SGHTA and CDR2 is FQGNSA. The V segment lost 4 bases and the J segment 2 bases; nucleotides outside the gene matches: 10. CDR3 size: 16 residues. The CDR3 DNA reads as TGTGCCAGCAGCTCGCCGGGACAGAACCTCAACTATGGCTACACCTTC. Translation gives CASSSPGQNLNYGYTF.

This clone has more than one count but fewer than ten. The chain combines TRBV28 with TRBJ2-6; 14 nucleotides align to TRBD2. Germline CDR1 is MDHEN and CDR2 is SYDVKM. The CDR3 sequence is 18 residues long. V shed 5 bases and J 1 base; nucleotides not matched to a gene: 4. In nucleotides, the CDR3 is TGTGCCAGCAGTGCGACTAGCGGGGGGGCTTCTGGGGCCAACGTCCTGACTTTC. Translation gives CASSATSGGASGANVLTF.

The genes are TRBV9 and TRBJ2-7; 8 positions agree with TRBD1. CDR1 SGDLS and CDR2 YYNGEE come from the germline V gene. Trimming took 4 bases from V and 3 from J; bases not matched to a gene: 3. The CDR3 extends over 13 amino acids. The CDR3 here is CASSPGTGYEQYF. In DNA form, the CDR3 reads TGTGCCAGCAGCCCCGGGACAGGCTACGAGCAGTACTTC.

The V call is TRBV2, the J call TRBJ1-1; D perhaps matches TRBD1 (6 bases). Trimming pared 6 bases from V and 7 bases from J, leaving 15 bases between. Germline V CDR1 and CDR2: SNHLY, FYNNEI. The CDR3 spans 13 residues. The CDR3 coding sequence is TGTGCCAGCAGCCTACAGGGTCAGGGTGAAGCTTTCTTT. Translating gives CASSLQGQGEAFF.

The V call is TRBV7-8, the J call TRBJ2-2, with a possible D match to TRBD2 (5 bases). V was trimmed by 4 bases and J by 5 bases, leaving 23 bases between them. The germline V gene encodes CDR1 SGHVS and CDR2 FQNEAQ. The length of the CDR3 is 18 residues. The CDR3 nucleotides read TGTGCCAGCAGCTCGCAACAAACCAGTCTAGCCGGGACCGGGGAGCTGTTTTTT. Translation: CASSSQQTSLAGTGELFF. The full variable domain, rest sourced from reference TRBV7-8 and TRBJ2-2, is GAGVSQSPRYKVAKRGQDVALRCDPISGHVSLFWYQQALGQGPEFLTYFQNEAQLDKSGLPSDRFFAERPEGSVSTLKIQRTQQEDSAVYLCASSSQQTSLAGTGELFFGEGSRLTVL.

The chain carries TRBV7-2 and TRBJ2-7, with 8 bases matching TRBD1. The junction had 0 bases not matched to a gene; V was cut back by 2 bases and J by 3 bases. The CDR3 length is 13 residues. Per germline, CDR1 SGHTA and CDR2 FQGNSA. CDR3 in DNA: TGTGCCAGCAGCTTAACAGGGGGCTACGAGCAGTACTTC. This encodes CASSLTGGYEQYF. Supplemented by reference TRBV7-2 and TRBJ2-7, the full variable domain reads GAGVSQSPSNKVTEKGKDVELRCDPISGHTALYWYRQSLGQGLEFLIYFQGNSAPDKSGLPSDRFSAERTGGSVSTLTIQRTQQEDSAVYLCASSLTGGYEQYFGPGTRLTVT.

The chain has TRBV5-8 and TRBJ1-4; D remains ambiguous. The ends were cut back, 3 bases at V and 0 bases at J, with 6 bases in the middle. Germline V gene sequence: CDR1 SGHTS, CDR2 YDEGEE. The CDR3 covers 14 residues. DNA for the CDR3: TGTGCCAGCAGCTCGTTCGCAACTAATGAAAAACTGTTTTTT. It specifies CASSSFATNEKLFF. Full variable domain (remainder filled in from reference TRBV5-8 and TRBJ1-4): EAGVTQSPTHLIKTRGQQATLRCSPISGHTSVYWYQQALGLGLQFLLWYDEGEERNRGNFPPRFSGRQFPNYSSELNVNALELEDSALYLCASSSFATNEKLFFGSGTQLSVL.

This clone has at least ten counts. This chain links TRBV6-5 with TRBJ1-3, with no clear D. CDR1 and CDR2 (germline): MNHEY, SVGAGI. The CDR3 is 11 residues long. Trimming removed 7 bases at V and 2 bases at J, with 3 bases between. CDR3 loop: CASTAGNTIYF. For the CDR3, the DNA is TGTGCCAGCACTGCTGGAAACACCATATATTTT.

The genes are TRBV7-9 and TRBJ2-5, with D possibly being TRBD2 (7 bases). The CDR3 contains 14 residues. Germline lookup yields CDR1 SEHNR and CDR2 FQNEAQ (reference sequence). V lost 5 bases to trimming and J lost 4 bases, with 14 bases between them. The CDR3 spells CASSPGGGRETQYF. The CDR3 DNA sequence: TGTGCCAGCAGCCCAGGCGGGGGCAGAGAGACCCAGTACTTC.

The sample holds a few counts of this clone. The CDR3 DNA reads as TGCGCCAGCAGACTTGACAGATTGAACACTGAAGCTTTCTTT. Protein product: CASRLDRLNTEAFF. This chain uses TRBV10-2 with TRBJ1-1, with D perhaps TRBD1 (5 bases). CDR1 is WSHSY and CDR2 is SAAADI in the germline V gene. The CDR3 totals 14 residues. The V and J ends lost 6 bases and 0 bases respectively, with 11 bases between them.

The chain couples TRBV6-5 to TRBJ1-1, with a weak D call TRBD1 (5 bases). V was shortened by 3 bases and J by 4 bases, with 9 bases between the two germline ends. This CDR3 is built from 13 residues. The germline gives CDR1 MNHEY, CDR2 SVGAGI. The CDR3, as DNA: TGTGCCAGCAGTTATTCGGGGGGCACTGAAGCTTTCTTT. It specifies CASSYSGGTEAFF.

This clone was observed a single time. The genes are TRBV12-5 and TRBJ2-5, with 7 bases lining up with TRBD1. The CDR3 has 13 residues. After removal of 4 bases from V and 3 bases from J, the junction contained 2 bases not matched to a gene. Germline CDR1 and CDR2: LGHNT and FRNRAP. CDR3 sequence reads: CASGYTGEETQYF. The CDR3, as DNA: TGTGCTAGTGGTTATACAGGGGAAGAGACCCAGTACTTC.

The V call is TRBV7-9, the J call TRBJ1-2; 7 nucleotides agree with TRBD1. The CDR3 is made up of 14 amino acids. Trimming took 6 bases from V and 2 from J; bases not matched to a gene: 6. Germline V gives CDR1 SEHNR, CDR2 FQNEAQ (reference sequence). CDR3 residues: CASSSSGGNYGYTF. Here the CDR3 DNA reads TGTGCCAGCAGTAGTTCAGGGGGGAACTATGGCTACACCTTC.

This chain connects TRBV2 to TRBJ2-4, with 8 bases aligning to TRBD2. The V and J ends lost 0 bases and 0 bases, in that order; junction bases with no gene match: 4. This CDR3 comprises 17 residues. Germline CDR1 reads SNHLY; CDR2 reads FYNNEI. The CDR3, as DNA: TGTGCCAGCAGTGAAGCGTTCGGGGGGGGAGCCAAAAACATTCAGTACTTC. It is translated as CASSEAFGGGAKNIQYF.

This chain connects TRBV5-4 to TRBJ2-7; 9 nucleotides align to TRBD1. The CDR3 extends over 15 amino acids. Germline lookup yields CDR1 SGHNT and CDR2 YYREEE (reference sequence). Trimming at V came to 4 bases and at J to 6 bases, leaving 11 bases not matched to a gene. The CDR3 nucleotides are TGTGCCAGCAGCCAGGAGACAGGGGGAAGGGGCGAGCAGTACTTC. Protein: CASSQETGGRGEQYF.

A few counts support this clone. J is TRBJ2-6 and V is TRBV4-2; no clear D. Germline CDR1 LGHNA, CDR2 YNFKEQ. CDR3 length equals 16 residues. Trimming cost V 4 bases and J 4 bases, with 14 bases left between them. The CDR3 sequence is CASSLSGQSGANVLTF. The CDR3 bases are TGTGCCAGCAGCCTCTCAGGTCAATCCGGGGCCAACGTCCTGACTTTC.

The CDR3 region is CASSESGGWEKLFF. The CDR3 DNA reads TGTGCCAGCAGTGAATCAGGGGGCTGGGAAAAACTGTTTTTT. V gene TRBV6-5 combines with J gene TRBJ1-4; 8 bases align to TRBD1. In germline, CDR1 is MNHEY, CDR2 SVGAGI. V was clipped by 5 bases and J by 8 bases; unmatched bases: 7. The CDR3 length is 14 residues.